What follows is one TCR beta chain and its context. Per the germline V gene, CDR1 is SGHVS and CDR2 is FNYEAQ. With 6 bases removed from V and 2 bases from J, the gap between germline ends came to 10 bases. This CDR3 contains 14 residues. PCR used 60 Vbeta primers and 13 Jbeta primers. Assay: immunoSEQ multiplex PCR; the TCRdb copy retains only in-frame clones and omits some. Here the sample spans 110,000 to 150,000 clones, roughly 73% being singletons. This entry comes from a study of cytomegalovirus exposure and HLA in healthy donors. This sequence originates from a human donor in good health. The chain employs TRBV7-6 and TRBJ1-4; perhaps TRBD1 as D (5 bases). The sample taken for sequencing was PBMCs. CDR3 protein: CASSGGVTNEKLFF. For the CDR3, the DNA is TGTGCCAGCAGTGGGGGGGTTACTAATGAAAAACTGTTTTTT.